What follows are 4 T cell receptor beta chains derived from one specimen sequenced in a study of blood T cells in healthy people across ages. Sample-barcoded 5' priming and a J-beta primer mix drove a second PCR of about 6 to 12 cycles. One entry per CDR3 protein results from TCRdb running MiXCR on the 5' RACE reads. Here the sample spans roughly 1,300,000 distinct CDR3 sequences, approximately 59% being singletons. The specimen was blood. The origin of the receptors is a man aged 18 to 29 in good health.

The chain uses TRBV18 and TRBJ2-7, with D perhaps given as TRBD1 or TRBD2 (7 bases each). The J call could be wrong; TRBJ2-5 is a better fit for the DNA end. The CDR3 has 15 amino acids. Germline CDR1 and CDR2: KGHSH and LQKENI. DNA of the CDR3: TGTGCCAGCTCACCACTTGACAGGGAGGGAGAGACCCAGTACTTC. Translation gives CASSPLDREGETQYF.

This CDR3 is CASSLSGQTTDTQYF. Here the CDR3 DNA reads TGTGCCAGCAGTTTATCGGGCCAAACCACAGATACGCAGTATTTT. The rearrangement uses TRBV27 and TRBJ2-3; D uncertain. The CDR3 contains 15 residues. Germline CDR1 MNHEY, CDR2 SMNVEV (reference sequence). V lost 0 bases to trimming and J lost 2 bases, with 9 bases between them.

The chain has TRBV4-1 and TRBJ2-1, with 9 bases matching TRBD2. This CDR3 spans 17 amino acids. Trimming removed 5 bases from V and 3 bases from J; junction bases left unmatched: 11. The germline CDR1 and CDR2 sequences are MGHRA and YSYEKL. The CDR3 loop is CASSSSGRRGRYNEQFF. The CDR3 DNA follows: TGCGCCAGCAGCAGCAGCGGGAGGAGGGGGCGCTACAATGAGCAGTTCTTC.

The V and J genes are TRBV27 and TRBJ2-3; D is ambiguous. V was cut by 6 bases and J by 6 bases, with 10 bases left in between. CDR1 is MNHEY and CDR2 is SMNVEV in the germline V gene (reference sequence). CDR3 size: 12 residues. This CDR3 reads CASRPDWDTQYF. CDR3 coding DNA: TGTGCCAGCAGACCAGACTGGGATACGCAGTATTTT.